The 9 T cell receptor beta chains listed next were all sequenced from one sample in a study of cytomegalovirus exposure and HLA in healthy donors. The PCR ran on 60 Vbeta and 13 Jbeta primers. Measured with immunoSEQ multiplex PCR; TCRdb has only the in-frame clones, and not every one. The sample shows some 170,000 clones, 81% of them seen only once. The sample consisted of PBMCs. The source is a woman aged 50 to 65 in good health and CMV-seronegative.

The rearrangement links TRBV28 to TRBJ2-1, with TRBD2 identical over 9 bases. This CDR3 is 19 amino acids long. Germline V CDR1 and CDR2: MDHEN, SYDVKM. The trim removed 4 bases at V and 6 bases at J, leaving 19 bases unmatched. The chain's CDR3 is CASSWGTAGLAFVINEQFF. The CDR3 region has the DNA TGTGCCAGCAGTTGGGGGACAGCGGGACTAGCCTTCGTGATCAATGAGCAGTTCTTC.

The V and J genes are TRBV19 and TRBJ2-5; perhaps TRBD1 as D (5 bases). V lost 1 base, J lost 2 bases, and 14 bases lay in between. The CDR3 sequence is 16 residues long. Germline loops: CDR1 LNHDA, CDR2 SQIVND (reference sequence). CDR3 DNA: TGTGCCAGTAGTATAGTGGCCAGGGTAGAACAAGAGACCCAGTACTTC. Encoded protein: CASSIVARVEQETQYF.

The chain employs TRBV19 and TRBJ1-1; no clear D. Per the germline V gene, CDR1 is LNHDA and CDR2 is SQIVND (reference sequence). CDR3 length equals 13 residues. V lost 6 bases, J lost 1 base, and 9 bases lay in between. The CDR3 bases are TGTGCCAGTAGAGAGACAAGGAACACTGAAGCTTTCTTT. Translated: CASRETRNTEAFF.

The V and J genes are TRBV5-1 and TRBJ2-7, with D possibly being TRBD1 (6 bases). Germline-derived CDR1 and CDR2 are SGHRS and YFSETQ. The CDR3 spans 15 residues. The V gene lost 0 bases and the J gene lost 6 bases, with 16 bases spanning the gap. CDR3 in amino acids: CASSLEVRGIGEQYF. The CDR3 bases are TGCGCCAGCAGCTTGGAGGTCAGGGGCATCGGCGAGCAGTACTTC.

J is TRBJ2-7 and V is TRBV7-6; D remains unclear. The CDR3 consists of 14 residues. The germline V gene has CDR1 SGHVS and CDR2 FNYEAQ. V was cut by 1 base and J by 3 bases, with 10 bases left in between. Here the CDR3 reads CASSLDGTHYEQYF. In DNA, the CDR3 is TGTGCCAGCAGCTTAGATGGCACACACTACGAGCAGTACTTC.

V and J are TRBV28 and TRBJ1-6; D gene uncertain. From germline, CDR1 is MDHEN and CDR2 SYDVKM. The CDR3 contains 15 residues. Trimming stripped 6 bases from V and 7 bases from J, with 16 bases between. The CDR3 loop reads CASRGGSPANSPLHF. DNA of the CDR3: TGTGCCAGCAGGGGAGGGTCCCCAGCAAATTCACCCCTCCACTTT.

V usage is TRBV7-9 and J usage is TRBJ2-7; the D gene is possibly TRBD2 (5 bases). Per the germline V gene, CDR1 is SEHNR and CDR2 is FQNEAQ (reference sequence). Trimming left V 6 bases short and J 7 bases short, with 19 bases between. This CDR3 has 14 residues. In DNA, the CDR3 is TGTGCCAGCAGTTCGGACTGGGGAGTAATGGAGCAGTACTTC. As protein: CASSSDWGVMEQYF. Looking up the rest from reference TRBV7-9 and TRBJ2-7 gives the full variable domain: DTGVSQNPRHKITKRGQNVTFRCDPISEHNRLYWYRQTLGQGPEFLTYFQNEAQLEKSRLLSDRFSAERPKGSFSTLEIQRTEQGDSAMYLCASSSDWGVMEQYFGPGTRLTVT.

This chain connects TRBV7-2 to TRBJ1-2; 7 bases line up with TRBD1. V trimming: 3 bases; J trimming: 7 bases; junction bases outside the gene matches: 11. The CDR3 spans 15 residues. The germline CDR1 and CDR2 sequences are SGHTA and FQGNSA. Here the CDR3 reads CASSLGQTSGGGYTF. The CDR3 coding sequence is TGTGCCAGCAGCTTGGGACAGACTAGTGGGGGTGGCTACACCTTC.

The chain is built from TRBV18 and TRBJ2-1, with D perhaps matching TRBD2 (6 bases). This CDR3 region has 12 residues. V was trimmed by 3 bases and J by 9 bases, leaving 9 bases between them. Germline V gene sequence: CDR1 KGHSH, CDR2 LQKENI. CDR3 amino acids: CASSPGGIEQFF. The CDR3 DNA follows: TGTGCCAGCTCACCGGGGGGTATTGAGCAGTTCTTC.